This is a list of T cell receptor beta chains from one sample in a study of cytomegalovirus exposure and HLA in healthy donors. TCRdb's table, derived via immunoSEQ multiplex PCR, lists solely in-frame clones and lacks some. The table includes 200,000 to 250,000 clones, about 80% detected once. The material sequenced was PBMCs. All receptors derive from a girl aged 10 to 17 in good health and CMV-seronegative. Both conserved end residues are part of each CDR3. The order of the fields is clone size, D gene, J gene, V gene, CDR3 protein, CDR3 DNA. The D gene is left open where the match is weak. Size is omitted from some rows. Given values are once, few, many or a class for expanded clones.

. . TRBJ1-1 TRBV27 CASSFSDKNTEAFF TGTGCCAGCAGTTTTTCGGACAAGAACACTGAAGCTTTCTTT
once TRBD1 TRBJ1-6 TRBV6-5 CATGQGNSPLHF TGTGCCACGGGACAGGGTAACTCACCCCTCCACTTT
once TRBD1 TRBJ2-7 TRBV7-2 CASSSGQGGTYEQYF TGTGCCAGCAGCTCAGGACAGGGGGGGACCTACGAGCAGTACTTC
. TRBD2 TRBJ2-3 TRBV5-1 CASSLARLAGVLEDTQYF TGCGCCAGCAGCTTGGCCAGGCTAGCGGGGGTCCTGGAGGATACGCAGTATTTT
. . TRBJ2-5 TRBV5-1 CASSLGVRGQETQYF TGCGCCAGCAGCTTGGGGGTCCGGGGTCAAGAGACCCAGTACTTC
. TRBD2 TRBJ2-3 TRBV7-2 CASSFTGGPTDTQYF TGTGCCAGCAGCTTTACGGGGGGGCCGACAGATACGCAGTATTTT
once . TRBJ2-7 TRBV6-5 CASSFSSETYEQYF TGTGCCAGCAGCTTTAGCAGCGAGACCTACGAGCAGTACTTC
. TRBD1 TRBJ2-5 TRBV10-3 CAIADRGEETQYF TGTGCCATCGCCGACAGGGGGGAAGAGACCCAGTACTTC
. TRBD2 TRBJ2-1 TRBV7-9 CASSWNRGGRGGEQFF TGTGCCAGCAGCTGGAACCGGGGGGGCCGGGGGGGTGAGCAGTTCTTC
. TRBD1 TRBJ2-7 TRBV9 CASSVGPGGEQYF TGTGCCAGCAGCGTAGGGCCAGGGGGAGAGCAGTACTTC
. . TRBJ2-3 TRBV9 CASSPQGIDNTDTQYF TGTGCCAGCAGCCCCCAGGGCATTGACAACACAGATACGCAGTATTTT
. TRBD2 TRBJ2-3 TRBV28 CANKLAGGDTQYF TGTGCCAACAAACTAGCGGGAGGAGATACGCAGTATTTT
. . TRBJ1-6 TRBV19 CASRDPQRVPNSPLHF TGTGCCAGTAGGGACCCCCAGAGGGTCCCCAATTCACCCCTCCACTTT
. TRBD1 TRBJ2-2 TRBV28 CASSLRDRVGELFF TGTGCCAGCAGTTTGAGGGACAGGGTTGGGGAGCTGTTTTTT
few . TRBJ2-1 TRBV5-1 CASSSEGRNEQFF TGCGCCAGCAGCAGCGAGGGCAGAAATGAGCAGTTCTTC
. TRBD1 TRBJ2-7 TRBV5-1 CASSPGQGVNEQYF TGCGCCAGCAGCCCGGGACAGGGGGTAAACGAGCAGTACTTC
few . TRBJ2-2 TRBV7-2 CASSPAGNTGELFF TGTGCCAGCAGCCCGGCAGGAAACACCGGGGAGCTGTTTTTT
. TRBD2 TRBJ2-7 TRBV6-5 CASQRDLNQNEQYF TGTGCCAGCCAGCGGGACCTCAATCAAAACGAGCAGTACTTC
. . TRBJ1-1 TRBV7-2 CASSPRQEVTPEAFF TGTGCCAGCAGCCCCCGACAGGAGGTTACGCCTGAAGCTTTCTTT
. . TRBJ1-2 TRBV11-2 CASLVRVGYGYTF TGTGCCAGCCTAGTCCGGGTGGGCTATGGCTACACCTTC
. TRBD2 TRBJ2-3 TRBV28 CASTQRGLGTDTQYF TGTGCCAGCACCCAGAGGGGACTAGGCACAGATACGCAGTATTTT
. . TRBJ1-1 TRBV7-9 CASRARTGSTEAFF TGTGCCAGCAGAGCTAGAACAGGGAGCACTGAAGCTTTCTTT
once . TRBJ1-2 TRBV6-1 CASDWTEGNYGYTF TGTGCCAGCGATTGGACGGAGGGAAACTATGGCTACACCTTC
. . TRBJ1-1 TRBV28 CASRLQRGVRKAEAFF TGTGCCAGCAGGCTACAGCGCGGGGTGAGGAAGGCTGAAGCTTTCTTT